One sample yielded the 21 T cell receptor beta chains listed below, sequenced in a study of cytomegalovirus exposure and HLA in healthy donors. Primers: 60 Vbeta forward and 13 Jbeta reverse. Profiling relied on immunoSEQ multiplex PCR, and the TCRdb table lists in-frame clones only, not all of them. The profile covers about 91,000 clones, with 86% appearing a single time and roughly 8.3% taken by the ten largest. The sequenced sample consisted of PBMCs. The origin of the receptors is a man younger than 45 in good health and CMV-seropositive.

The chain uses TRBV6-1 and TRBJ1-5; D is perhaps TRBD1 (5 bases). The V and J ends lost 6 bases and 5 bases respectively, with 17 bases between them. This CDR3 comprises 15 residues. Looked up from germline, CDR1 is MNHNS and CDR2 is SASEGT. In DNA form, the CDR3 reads TGTGCCAGCAGACGGGGGACCGGGGGGGATCAGCCCCAGCATTTT. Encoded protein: CASRRGTGGDQPQHF.

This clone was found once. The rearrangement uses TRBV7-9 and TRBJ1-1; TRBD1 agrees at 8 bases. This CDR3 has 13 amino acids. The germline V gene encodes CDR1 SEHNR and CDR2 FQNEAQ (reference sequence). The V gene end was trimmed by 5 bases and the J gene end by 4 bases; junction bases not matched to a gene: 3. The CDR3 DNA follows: TGTGCCAGCAGCCCTACAGGGGGCACTGAAGCTTTCTTT. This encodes CASSPTGGTEAFF.

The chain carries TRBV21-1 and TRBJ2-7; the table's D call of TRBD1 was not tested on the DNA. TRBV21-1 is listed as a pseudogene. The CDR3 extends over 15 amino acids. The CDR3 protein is CASSKGRNPSYEQYF. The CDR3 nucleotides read TGTGCCAGCAGCAAAGGAAGAAACCCCAGCTACGAGCAGTACTTC.

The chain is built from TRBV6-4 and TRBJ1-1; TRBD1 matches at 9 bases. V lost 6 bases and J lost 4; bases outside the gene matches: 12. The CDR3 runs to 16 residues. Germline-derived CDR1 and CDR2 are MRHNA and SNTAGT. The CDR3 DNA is TGTGCCAGCAGCCCGGCGGGGACAGGGTGGACCACTGAAGCTTTCTTT. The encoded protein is CASSPAGTGWTTEAFF.

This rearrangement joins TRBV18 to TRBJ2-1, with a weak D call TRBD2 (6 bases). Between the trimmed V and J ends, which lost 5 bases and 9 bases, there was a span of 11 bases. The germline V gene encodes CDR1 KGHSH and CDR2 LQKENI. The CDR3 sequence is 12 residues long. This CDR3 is CASSVGGTEQFF. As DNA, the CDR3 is TGTGCCAGCTCAGTTGGAGGGACTGAGCAGTTCTTC.

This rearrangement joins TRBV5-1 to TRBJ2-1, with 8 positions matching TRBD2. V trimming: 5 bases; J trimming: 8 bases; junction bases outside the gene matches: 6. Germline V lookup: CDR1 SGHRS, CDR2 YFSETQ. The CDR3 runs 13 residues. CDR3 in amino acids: CASSWREVDEQFF. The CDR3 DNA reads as TGCGCCAGCAGTTGGCGGGAGGTAGATGAGCAGTTCTTC.

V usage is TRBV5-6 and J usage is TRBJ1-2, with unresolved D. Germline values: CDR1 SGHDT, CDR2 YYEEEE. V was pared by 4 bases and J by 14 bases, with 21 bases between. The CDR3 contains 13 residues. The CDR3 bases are TGTGCCAGCAGCCTGGACGGCCTCCGGACTGGAACCTTC. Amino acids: CASSLDGLRTGTF.

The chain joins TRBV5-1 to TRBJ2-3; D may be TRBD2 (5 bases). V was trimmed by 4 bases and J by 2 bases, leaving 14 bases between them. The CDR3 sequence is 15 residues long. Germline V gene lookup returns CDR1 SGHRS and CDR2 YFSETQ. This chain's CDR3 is CASSPGLFTTDTQYF. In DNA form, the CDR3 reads TGCGCCAGCAGCCCCGGACTTTTTACCACAGATACGCAGTATTTT.

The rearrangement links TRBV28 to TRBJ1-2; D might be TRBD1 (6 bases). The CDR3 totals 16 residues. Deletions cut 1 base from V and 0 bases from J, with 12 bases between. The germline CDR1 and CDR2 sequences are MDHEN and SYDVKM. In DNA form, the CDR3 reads TGTGCCAGCAGTTTATACCGGACAGTCTCTAACTATGGCTACACCTTC. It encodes CASSLYRTVSNYGYTF.

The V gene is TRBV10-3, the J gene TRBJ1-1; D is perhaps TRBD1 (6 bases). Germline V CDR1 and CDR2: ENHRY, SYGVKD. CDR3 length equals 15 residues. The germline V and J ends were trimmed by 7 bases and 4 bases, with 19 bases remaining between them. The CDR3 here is CAITDQDSKGTEAFF. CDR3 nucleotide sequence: TGTGCCATCACCGACCAGGACAGTAAAGGCACTGAAGCTTTCTTT.

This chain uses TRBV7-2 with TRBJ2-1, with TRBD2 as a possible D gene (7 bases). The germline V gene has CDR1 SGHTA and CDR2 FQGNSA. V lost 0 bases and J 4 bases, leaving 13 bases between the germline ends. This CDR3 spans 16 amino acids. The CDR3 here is CASSLAVAGAYNEQFF. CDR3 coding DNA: TGTGCCAGCAGCTTAGCTGTGGCGGGGGCATACAATGAGCAGTTCTTC.

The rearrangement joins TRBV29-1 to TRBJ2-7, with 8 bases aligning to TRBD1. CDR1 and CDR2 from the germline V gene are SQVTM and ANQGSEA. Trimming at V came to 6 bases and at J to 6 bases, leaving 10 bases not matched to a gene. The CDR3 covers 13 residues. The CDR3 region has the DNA TGCAGCGTAAGCCGGGACAGGCTTCTCGAGCAGTACTTC. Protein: CSVSRDRLLEQYF.

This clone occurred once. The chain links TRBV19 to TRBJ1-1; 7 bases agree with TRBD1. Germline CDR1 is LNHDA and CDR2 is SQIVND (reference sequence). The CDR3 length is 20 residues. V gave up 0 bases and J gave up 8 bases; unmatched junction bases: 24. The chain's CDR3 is CASSIDHFPSRGIRGSEAFF. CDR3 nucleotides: TGTGCCAGTAGTATAGATCATTTTCCCTCCAGGGGGATTCGCGGGTCGGAAGCTTTCTTT.

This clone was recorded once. CDR3 sequence reads: CASSLETGAGANVLTF. CDR3 in DNA: TGCGCCAGCAGCTTGGAAACAGGGGCTGGGGCCAACGTCCTGACTTTC. The chain recombines TRBV5-1 with TRBJ2-6; TRBD1 matches at 7 bases. V was pared by 0 bases and J by 2 bases, with 2 bases of the junction left unmatched. This CDR3 is 16 amino acids long. Germline CDR1 SGHRS, CDR2 YFSETQ.

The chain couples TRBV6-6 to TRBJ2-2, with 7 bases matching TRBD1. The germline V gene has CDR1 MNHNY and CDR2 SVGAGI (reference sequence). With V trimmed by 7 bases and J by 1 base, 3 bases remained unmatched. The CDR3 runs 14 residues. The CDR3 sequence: CASKRQGNTGELFF. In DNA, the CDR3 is TGTGCCAGCAAAAGACAGGGGAACACCGGGGAGCTGTTTTTT.

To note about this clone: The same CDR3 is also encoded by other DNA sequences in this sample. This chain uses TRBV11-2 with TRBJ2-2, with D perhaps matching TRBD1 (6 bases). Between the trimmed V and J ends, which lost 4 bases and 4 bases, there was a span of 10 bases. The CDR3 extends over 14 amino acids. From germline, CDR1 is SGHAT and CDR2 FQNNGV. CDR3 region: CASSSLRGTGELFF. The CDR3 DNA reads TGTGCCAGCAGCTCTCTCAGGGGCACCGGGGAGCTGTTTTTT.

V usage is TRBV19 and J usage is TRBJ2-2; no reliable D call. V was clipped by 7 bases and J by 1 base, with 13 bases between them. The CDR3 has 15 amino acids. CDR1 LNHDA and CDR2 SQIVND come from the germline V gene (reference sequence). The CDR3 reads CASNSRAGNTGELFF. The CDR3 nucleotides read TGTGCCAGTAATTCCCGCGCAGGGAACACCGGGGAGCTGTTTTTT.

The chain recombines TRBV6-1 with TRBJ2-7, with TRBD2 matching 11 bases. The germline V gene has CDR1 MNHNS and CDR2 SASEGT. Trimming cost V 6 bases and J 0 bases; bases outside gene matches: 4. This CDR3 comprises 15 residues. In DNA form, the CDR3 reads TGTGCCAGCAGATTTACTAGCGGGAGCTCCTACGAGCAGTACTTC. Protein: CASRFTSGSSYEQYF.

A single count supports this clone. This CDR3 reads CASSLEGGLFDTQYF. CDR3 sequence (DNA): TGTGCCAGCAGCTTGGAGGGGGGGCTTTTTGATACGCAGTATTTT. V and J are TRBV4-2 and TRBJ2-3; D possibly corresponds to TRBD2 (7 bases). Germline V gene sequence: CDR1 LGHNA, CDR2 YNFKEQ. The CDR3 sequence is 15 residues long. V lost 5 bases to trimming and J lost 6 bases, with 18 bases between them.

CDR3 loop: CASSLAAADRTREAFF. Here the CDR3 DNA reads TGTGCCAGCAGCTTAGCCGCGGCCGACAGGACCCGTGAAGCTTTCTTT. V gene TRBV7-9 combines with J gene TRBJ1-1, with D perhaps matching TRBD1 (6 bases). V was pared by 0 bases and J by 7 bases, with 18 bases between. Looked up from germline, CDR1 is SEHNR and CDR2 is FQNEAQ (reference sequence). This CDR3 comprises 16 residues.

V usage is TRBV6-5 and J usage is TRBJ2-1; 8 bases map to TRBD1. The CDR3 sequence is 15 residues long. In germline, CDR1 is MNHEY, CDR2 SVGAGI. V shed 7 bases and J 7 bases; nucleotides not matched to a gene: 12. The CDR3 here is CASTLTRTGRNEQFF. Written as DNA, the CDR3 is TGTGCCAGCACCCTTACAAGGACAGGGAGAAATGAGCAGTTCTTC.